Listed below are T cell receptor beta chains from one sample, sequenced in a study of beta chain features in type 1 diabetes. TCRdb keeps only in-frame clones here, not all; method: immunoSEQ multiplex PCR. The data contain 140,000 or so clones, roughly an eighth of them singletons. Sequenced input: central memory CD4+ T cells from blood. The source is a young man with type 1 diabetes. The CDR3 runs from the conserved cysteine through the conserved F or W. D genes are given only for firm matches. Size is omitted from some rows. Given values are once, few, many or a class for expanded clones.

>.|11|TRBJ1-2|TRBV13|few
TGTGCCAGCAGGAAAGAAGTTGGCTACACCTTC
CASRKEVGYTF
>.|14|TRBJ2-1|TRBV7-9|.
TGTGCCAGCAGCTCAGTCATTCCCTACAATGAGCAGTTCTTC
CASSSVIPYNEQFF
>.|14|TRBJ2-3|TRBV28|.
TGTGCCAGCAACCGGGGCTCTAGCACAGATACGCAGTATTTT
CASNRGSSTDTQYF
>TRBD1|13|TRBJ1-2|TRBV10-3|few
TGTGCCATCCGGGACAGGCCGGGCTATGGCTACACCTTC
CAIRDRPGYGYTF
>TRBD1|15|TRBJ1-1|TRBV9|.
TGTGCCAGCAGCGTAGCCCCCACAGGGGGCTCTGAAGCTTTCTTT
CASSVAPTGGSEAFF
>.|13|TRBJ1-1|TRBV6-6|few
TGTGCCAGCAGTTACTCGGGAGGGCAGCGGGCTTTCTTT
CASSYSGGQRAFF
>.|14|TRBJ1-5|TRBV5-6|.
TGTGCCAGCAGCTTTTGGGGGGGCGGACAGCCCCAGCATTTT
CASSFWGGGQPQHF
>.|13|TRBJ1-6|TRBV7-9|few
TGTGCCAGTCTGCCGGGTTATGGTTCACCCCTCCACTTT
CASLPGYGSPLHF
>.|11|TRBJ2-7|TRBV7-9|many
TGTGCCAGCAGCTTTGACTACGAGCAGTACTTC
CASSFDYEQYF
>.|13|TRBJ1-1|TRBV6-6|.
TGTGCCAGCAGTTTGGACAGGAACACTGAAGCTTTCTTT
CASSLDRNTEAFF
>.|14|TRBJ2-7|TRBV4-1|.
TGCGCCAGCACCCTGGGACCGGCGAGCTACGAGCAGTACTTC
CASTLGPASYEQYF
>.|14|TRBJ2-1|TRBV11-2|few
TGTGCCAGCAGCCCGGACGGTTTCGGGAATGAGCAGTTCTTC
CASSPDGFGNEQFF
>.|14|TRBJ1-4|TRBV30|few
TGTGCCTGGAATTTCGGGGGCGCGAATGAAAAACTGTTTTTT
CAWNFGGANEKLFF
>.|14|TRBJ2-5|TRBV29-1|few
TGCAGCGTTGAAGGCGGACCCAGTAGCGAGACCCAGTACTTC
CSVEGGPSSETQYF
>TRBD1|18|TRBJ2-3|TRBV6-1|.
TGTGCCTGCAGTGATCTTTACGGCCCGGGACAGGGGGCAGATACGCAGTATTTT
CACSDLYGPGQGADTQYF
>.|15|TRBJ1-1|TRBV10-1|.
TGCGCCAGCAGTGATCGTACACCGATGAACACTGAAGCTTTCTTT
CASSDRTPMNTEAFF
>.|13|TRBJ2-5|TRBV2|few
TGTGCCAGCAGTGTTCAGGGTTCAGAGACCCAGTACTTC
CASSVQGSETQYF
>.|14|TRBJ2-5|TRBV30|many
TGTGCCTGGAGTTTGGCGGCGGGACAAGAGACCCAGTACTTC
CAWSLAAGQETQYF
>.|12|TRBJ1-1|TRBV4-1|.
TGCGCCAGCAGCCAAGATCGGCGGGCAGCTTTCTTT
CASSQDRRAAFF
>.|14|TRBJ2-7|TRBV14|.
TGTGCCAGCAGCCAAGGTCCAGGGCCCTACGAGCAGTACTTC
CASSQGPGPYEQYF
>TRBD2|17|TRBJ2-3|TRBV7-3|.
TGTGCCAGCAGCTTCTCTACTAGCGGGGGTTTCATCGATACGCAGTATTTT
CASSFSTSGGFIDTQYF
>.|16|TRBJ2-3|TRBV7-9|many
TGTGCCAGCAGCCCTAACAGGGTAGCGGGCACAGATACGCAGTATTTT
CASSPNRVAGTDTQYF
>.|14|TRBJ1-6|TRBV13|few
TGTGCCAGCAGCCGGGGGATTTTGGATTCACCCCTCCACTTT
CASSRGILDSPLHF
>TRBD1|19|TRBJ2-7|TRBV10-3|.
TGTGCCATCAGTGAGCTAGCCTTTTCACAGGGGACGGGCTCCTACGAGCAGTACTTC
CAISELAFSQGTGSYEQYF
>TRBD1|15|TRBJ2-3|TRBV29-1|.
TGCAGCGTTGAATTCCGGGACAGGGCCCCAGATACGCAGTATTTT
CSVEFRDRAPDTQYF
>.|14|TRBJ2-3|TRBV5-1|many
TGCGCCAGCGTCCCGGGGGCGGGCACAGATACGCAGTATTTT
CASVPGAGTDTQYF
>TRBD1|14|TRBJ2-2|TRBV2|.
TGTGCCAGCAGCGCCGGGACAGTCACCGGGGAGCTGTTTTTT
CASSAGTVTGELFF
>.|12|TRBJ2-3|TRBV11-2|.
TGTGCCAGCAGCTTAAGGGAAGATACGCAGTATTTT
CASSLREDTQYF
>TRBD1|15|TRBJ2-7|TRBV27|.
TGTGCCAGCAGTCGCCGGGACAGGAGTTCGGGGGAGCAGTACTTC
CASSRRDRSSGEQYF
>.|13|TRBJ1-2|TRBV7-2|.
TGTGCCAGCAGCCCCGGCGCTAACTATGGCTACACCTTC
CASSPGANYGYTF
>TRBD1|14|TRBJ2-1|TRBV29-1|few
TGCAGCGCCGCGCTTCAACCAGGGGGACGTGAGCAGTTCTTC
CSAALQPGGREQFF
>TRBD2|16|TRBJ2-1|TRBV11-2|many
TGTGCCAGCAGCTTAGAACTTTGGACTAGCGGAAATGAGCAGTTCTTC
CASSLELWTSGNEQFF
>.|11|TRBJ1-1|TRBV20-1|.
TGCAGTGCTACTCCGGGAAGCGGAGCTTTCTTT
CSATPGSGAFF
>.|14|TRBJ1-5|TRBV6-1|.
TGTGCCAGCAGTGAAAATTTGGGCAATCAGCCCCAGCATTTT
CASSENLGNQPQHF
>.|12|TRBJ1-2|TRBV7-2|many
TGTGCCAGCAGCTTAGTGAACTATGGCTACACCTTC
CASSLVNYGYTF